The subject of this entry is one T cell receptor beta chain. Its matching antigen is unknown. The sample is drawn from a study of beta chain features in type 1 diabetes. The CDR3 contains 13 residues. Trimming removed 4 bases at V and 5 bases at J, with 12 bases between. Germline values: CDR1 SGHRS, CDR2 YFSETQ. In total, each donor contributed a single heparinised blood draw that averaged around 110 mL. It was via CD45RO/CCR7/CD25/CD127/CD95/CD27 that CD4+ naive, central memory, regulatory and stem cell-like memory cells were sorted. Study-wide results and caveats: Type 1 diabetes patients showed fewer insertions and more deletions at VDJ junctions. TCRB CDR3s were moderately but significantly shorter in Type 1 diabetes patients in all four CD4+ subsets.

Sequencing targeted expressed TCRB transcripts, as all isolated RNA had been reverse transcribed. Method: immunoSEQ multiplex PCR; TCRdb's copy keeps in-frame clones and lacks some. The sample contains 160,000 or so clones, about 8.3% of which appear only once. The sample consisted of central memory CD4+ T cells from blood. This chain links TRBV5-1 with TRBJ2-5; D is possibly TRBD1 (5 bases). The clonotype originates from a woman younger than 30 with type 1 diabetes. The CDR3 reads CASSPGSAETQYF. The CDR3 DNA reads as TGCGCCAGCAGCCCAGGGTCCGCGGAGACCCAGTACTTC. The whole variable domain, remainder taken from reference TRBV5-1 and TRBJ2-5, is KAGVTQTPRYLIKTRGQQVTLSCSPISGHRSVSWYQQTPGQGLQFLFEYFSETQRNKGNFPGRFSGRQFSNSRSEMNVSTLELGDSALYLCASSPGSAETQYFGPGTRLLVL.